Following are 24 T cell receptor beta chains from one sample sequenced in a study of blood T cell repertoires in COVID-19. Profiling relied on immunoSEQ multiplex PCR, and the TCRdb table lists in-frame clones only, not all of them. There are approximately 280,000 clones in the sample; 87% occur only once, and roughly 6.2% lies in the top ten. Sequencing was carried out using PBMCs or T cells enriched from blood (not recorded which). Receptors were obtained from a woman aged 40 to 55 who had recovered from COVID-19.

A single count supports this clone. This chain connects TRBV24-1 to TRBJ2-7; D not resolved. In germline, CDR1 is KGHDR, CDR2 SFDVKD. The CDR3 covers 13 residues. The ends were cut back, 5 bases at V and 3 bases at J, with 10 bases in the middle. The CDR3 DNA reads as TGTGCCACCAGTGGAGCTCTTGGCTACGAGCAGTACTTC. Amino acids: CATSGALGYEQYF.

This clone was counted a few times. This sequence joins TRBV7-3 and TRBJ2-7, with D possibly TRBD1 on 5 matching bases. CDR3 length: 14 amino acids. V dropped 4 bases and J dropped 3 bases, with 13 bases sitting between them. Per the germline V gene, CDR1 is SGHTA and CDR2 is FQGTGA. CDR3 amino acids: CASSWRTSNYEQYF. CDR3 DNA: TGTGCCAGCAGCTGGCGGACAAGCAACTACGAGCAGTACTTC.

The chain combines TRBV6-5 with TRBJ2-2; 8 positions match TRBD1. Germline trimming cut 6 bases from V and 0 bases from J; bases unmatched to any gene: 3. Per the germline V gene, CDR1 is MNHEY and CDR2 is SVGAGI. CDR3 length equals 15 residues. CDR3 protein: CASRRTGSNTGELFF. CDR3 coding DNA: TGTGCCAGCAGGAGGACAGGGTCGAACACCGGGGAGCTGTTTTTT.

The rearrangement links TRBV2 to TRBJ1-2; D not resolved. Germline V gene lookup returns CDR1 SNHLY and CDR2 FYNNEI. Trimming stripped 10 bases from V and 7 bases from J, with 16 bases between. This CDR3 is built from 12 residues. The CDR3: CATRTQAGGYTF. The DNA of the CDR3 is TGTGCCACCCGGACCCAGGCGGGTGGCTACACCTTC.

V usage is TRBV19 and J usage is TRBJ1-6; D gene unclear. Germline values: CDR1 LNHDA, CDR2 SQIVND (reference sequence). V was shortened by 6 bases and J by 4 bases, with 19 bases between the two germline ends. This CDR3 has 17 residues. The CDR3 DNA is TGTGCCAGTAGAAGGACTTTTCCCGACCCTTATAATTCACCCCTCCACTTT. Amino acids: CASRRTFPDPYNSPLHF. The complete variable domain, with remaining parts taken from reference TRBV19 and TRBJ1-6, reads DGGITQSPKYLFRKEGQNVTLSCEQNLNHDAMYWYRQDPGQGLRLIYYSQIVNDFQKGDIAEGYSVSREKKESFPLTVTSAQKNPTAFYLCASRRTFPDPYNSPLHFGNGTRLTVT.

This chain joins TRBV28 and TRBJ1-1; TRBD1 aligns across 8 bases. Germline CDR1 and CDR2: MDHEN and SYDVKM. The CDR3 runs 17 residues. The V and J ends lost 6 bases and 0 bases, in that order; junction bases with no gene match: 12. CDR3: CASSPHGQGLMNTEAFF. CDR3 nucleotides: TGTGCCAGCAGCCCACACGGACAGGGACTTATGAACACTGAAGCTTTCTTT.

The chain joins TRBV5-1 to TRBJ2-3; TRBD2 aligns across 14 bases. The CDR3 loop spans 20 amino acids. The germline gives CDR1 SGHRS, CDR2 YFSETQ. J gave up 1 base and V 1 base, and 11 bases lay outside the gene matches. CDR3 nucleotide sequence: TGCGCCAGCAGCTTGCAGGGGACCGGGACTAGCGGGAGTGGCACAGATACGCAGTATTTT. The encoded protein is CASSLQGTGTSGSGTDTQYF.

This sequence joins TRBV29-1 and TRBJ2-1; 13 nucleotides agree with TRBD2. This CDR3 comprises 13 residues. V shed 2 bases and J 9 bases; nucleotides not matched to a gene: 1. The germline CDR1 and CDR2 sequences are SQVTM and ANQGSEA. The CDR3 region is CSVERTSGGEQFF. In DNA, the CDR3 is TGCAGCGTTGAACGGACTAGCGGGGGTGAGCAGTTCTTC.

The rearrangement uses TRBV11-2 and TRBJ2-3; 8 bases map to TRBD2. V lost 3 bases and J lost 2; bases outside the gene matches: 4. There are 15 residues in the CDR3. Germline-derived CDR1 and CDR2 are SGHAT and FQNNGV. CDR3 sequence: CASSLASGYTDTQYF. The CDR3 DNA sequence: TGTGCCAGCAGCTTGGCTAGCGGGTACACAGATACGCAGTATTTT.

This clone was detected only a few times. The CDR3 loop reads CASKGRDTEAFF. The DNA of the CDR3 is TGCGCCAGCAAAGGGAGAGACACTGAAGCTTTCTTT. The rearrangement joins TRBV5-1 to TRBJ1-1; D is uncertain. CDR3 length: 12 residues. With 6 bases removed from V and 3 bases from J, the gap between germline ends came to 9 bases. CDR1 and CDR2 (germline): SGHRS, YFSETQ.

This rearrangement joins TRBV29-1 to TRBJ2-7; weak D call: TRBD1 (7 bases). Germline V gene sequence: CDR1 SQVTM, CDR2 ANQGSEA. V was clipped by 3 bases and J by 3 bases, with 18 bases between them. CDR3 length: 15 amino acids. For the CDR3, the DNA is TGCAGCGTTGAGACAGGGCGGGGAGGTGGCTACGAGCAGTACTTC. Protein sequence: CSVETGRGGGYEQYF.

V and J are TRBV5-1 and TRBJ1-4; no definite D call. V was pared by 1 base and J by 4 bases, with 8 bases between. The CDR3 is made up of 14 amino acids. Germline CDR1 reads SGHRS; CDR2 reads YFSETQ. CDR3 sequence (DNA): TGCGCCAGCAGCTTGAACCAGATTAATGAAAAACTGTTTTTT. This codes for CASSLNQINEKLFF. Combining the CDR3 with reference TRBV5-1 and TRBJ1-4 gives the whole variable domain KAGVTQTPRYLIKTRGQQVTLSCSPISGHRSVSWYQQTPGQGLQFLFEYFSETQRNKGNFPGRFSGRQFSNSRSEMNVSTLELGDSALYLCASSLNQINEKLFFGSGTQLSVL.

The chain combines TRBV19 with TRBJ1-4; TRBD1 matches 8 bases. Germline trimming cut 2 bases from V and 8 bases from J; bases unmatched to any gene: 16. This CDR3 contains 18 residues. Germline CDR1 is LNHDA and CDR2 is SQIVND (reference sequence). CDR3 amino acids: CASSIHLDRARLREKLFF. CDR3 DNA: TGTGCCAGTAGTATACATCTGGACAGGGCGAGGCTTCGGGAAAAACTGTTTTTT.

The J gene is TRBJ2-1, the V gene TRBV7-3; the match to TRBD1 covers 9 bases. Germline V gives CDR1 SGHTA, CDR2 FQGTGA. The V segment lost 1 base and the J segment 13 bases; nucleotides outside the gene matches: 5. The CDR3 loop spans 13 amino acids. CDR3 sequence reads: CASSLIRTGDQFF. The DNA of the CDR3 is TGTGCCAGCAGCTTAATCAGGACAGGGGACCAGTTCTTC.

CDR3 sequence (DNA): TGTGCCAGCACCGAGGGGACAGGGGTAAATTCACCCCTCCACTTT. Its protein is CASTEGTGVNSPLHF. V usage is TRBV3-1 (or the pseudogene TRBV3-2) and J usage is TRBJ1-6; 10 bases align to TRBD1. Germline V gene sequence: CDR1 LGHDT, CDR2 YNNKEL (reference sequence). There are 15 residues in the CDR3. V was clipped by 7 bases and J by 7 bases; unmatched bases: 7.

Worth noting for this clone: It may be a read error: a sequence one base away is much more abundant. V is TRBV3-1 (or the pseudogene TRBV3-2) and J is TRBJ1-4; D perhaps matches TRBD1 (6 bases). The V gene's germline CDR1 is LGHDT and CDR2 YNNKEL (reference sequence). Trimming removed 4 bases from V and 0 bases from J, with 6 bases in between. The CDR3 is 14 amino acids. DNA for the CDR3: TGTGCCAGCAGCCGGACAGCAACTAATGAAAAACTGTTTTTT. This sequence encodes CASSRTATNEKLFF.

CDR3 nucleotide sequence: TGTGCCAGCAGTTTATATGCGGGCCCACAGCCTGGGGCCAACGTCCTGACTTTC. Translated, it gives CASSLYAGPQPGANVLTF. This rearrangement joins TRBV28 to TRBJ2-6; D possibly corresponds to TRBD2 (5 bases). The germline CDR1 and CDR2 sequences are MDHEN and SYDVKM. Trimming took off 1 base at V and 2 bases at J, with 15 bases between the two ends. The CDR3 consists of 18 residues.

V gene TRBV3-1 (or the pseudogene TRBV3-2) combines with J gene TRBJ2-6; TRBD1 might be the D (5 bases). Germline V CDR1 and CDR2: LGHDT, YNNKEL (reference sequence). V lost 4 bases to trimming and J lost 0 bases, with 7 bases between them. The CDR3 is 15 amino acids. The CDR3 protein is CASSRRVSGANVLTF. CDR3 nucleotides: TGTGCCAGCAGCCGCAGGGTCTCTGGGGCCAACGTCCTGACTTTC.

The J gene is TRBJ2-1, the V gene TRBV30; 12 bases fit TRBD1. The CDR3 has 15 amino acids. J gave up 8 bases and V 5 bases, and 10 bases lay outside the gene matches. Germline CDR1 reads GTSNPN; CDR2 reads SVGIG (reference sequence). CDR3 DNA: TGTGCCTGGGGGCCCGGGGACAGGGGGCTATATGAGCAGTTCTTC. Amino acid sequence: CAWGPGDRGLYEQFF.

The chain recombines TRBV18 with TRBJ2-5, with a possible D match to TRBD1 (5 bases). CDR1 is KGHSH, CDR2 LQKENI, per germline. V was shortened by 1 base and J by 4 bases, with 7 bases between the two germline ends. CDR3 length: 13 amino acids. The DNA for the CDR3 is TGTGCCAGCTCACCACAGGGGCGAGAGACCCAGTACTTC. It translates to CASSPQGRETQYF.

This chain links TRBV23-1 with TRBJ2-1; D is unresolved. TRBV23-1 is placed among ORFs of uncertain function. Trimming removed 3 bases at V and 13 bases at J, with 7 bases between. CDR3 length equals 10 residues. The CDR3 protein is CASSHPFQFF. The CDR3 bases are TGCGCCAGCAGTCACCCCTTCCAGTTCTTC.

The chain couples TRBV6-1 to TRBJ2-3; 10 bases align to TRBD2. This CDR3 is built from 17 residues. The V gene end was trimmed by 1 base and the J gene end by 0 bases; junction bases not matched to a gene: 4. Per germline, CDR1 MNHNS and CDR2 SASEGT. The CDR3 protein is CASSEGTSGRSTDTQYF. The CDR3 coding sequence is TGTGCCAGCAGTGAAGGGACTAGCGGAAGGAGCACAGATACGCAGTATTTT.

The rearrangement joins TRBV6-5 to TRBJ1-5; D perhaps matches TRBD1 (6 bases). The CDR3 extends over 15 amino acids. Trimming pared 8 bases from V and 7 bases from J, leaving 21 bases between. Germline-derived CDR1 and CDR2 are MNHEY and SVGAGI. The CDR3 loop reads CASWFGGAARQPQHF. The CDR3 nucleotides read TGTGCCAGCTGGTTCGGGGGGGCAGCGAGACAGCCCCAGCATTTT.

The V call is TRBV5-1, the J call TRBJ2-5, with D maybe TRBD1 (5 bases). The ends were cut back, 5 bases at V and 2 bases at J, with 10 bases in the middle. Germline lookup yields CDR1 SGHRS and CDR2 YFSETQ. This CDR3 has 13 amino acids. CDR3 protein: CASRTDLQETQYF. CDR3 nucleotide sequence: TGCGCCAGCAGGACAGACCTTCAAGAGACCCAGTACTTC.